The T cell receptor (beta chain) described here comes from a study of blood T cell repertoires in COVID-19. Whole-study context: The study drew acute and convalescent COVID-19 samples from the United States, Italy and Spain. T cells, B-cell-depleted T cells, or PBMCs supplied cDNA or gDNA.

Authors' analysis steps: Amplified reference gene primers provided the basis for estimating nucleated cell counts. Sequencing was performed with immunoSEQ multiplex PCR; in TCRdb, only in-frame clones are kept and a portion is missing. V and J calls and clone size come straight from that table; D and trimming were deduced from the DNA. In the table there are 57,000 or so clones, 70% to 85% of which are singletons. Per germline, CDR1 SGHDT and CDR2 YYEEEE. The CDR3 has 13 amino acids. The germline V and J ends were trimmed by 4 bases and 1 base, with 8 bases remaining between them. The chain links TRBV5-6 to TRBJ1-1, with D maybe TRBD1 (6 bases). The sample consisted of peripheral blood. The source of this sequence is a man aged 60-69 years with acute or convalescent COVID-19. CDR3: CASSRGANTEAFF. CDR3 coding DNA: TGTGCCAGCAGCCGGGGGGCGAACACTGAAGCTTTCTTT.